This T cell receptor beta chain was sequenced during a study of blood T cell repertoires in COVID-19. Study information: Researchers got acute and convalescent COVID-19 samples from the United States, Italy and Spain. The cDNA or gDNA used as material had been derived from T cells, B-cell-depleted T cells, or PBMCs.

The CDR3 spans 15 residues. Trimming left V 3 bases short and J 2 bases short, with 13 bases between. Germline V gives CDR1 LNHDA, CDR2 SQIVND (reference sequence). Under the authors' procedure: Cell counts per sample came from amplifying reference gene primers. The data were produced by immunoSEQ multiplex PCR, yet TCRdb's version contains in-frame clones alone and is incomplete. V and J calls and clone size follow that table, whereas D and trimming were derived from the DNA. The sample consists of more than 80,000 clones, under 90% of them appearing once. The sample was peripheral blood. This receptor was obtained from a human donor with active COVID-19. The donor label of this sample is uncertain. The rearrangement links TRBV19 to TRBJ1-2; no reliable D call. CDR3 in DNA: TGTGCCAGTAGTATCCCCCACGGAGCGAACTATGGCTACACCTTC. It yields the protein CASSIPHGANYGYTF. The entire variable domain, with the rest obtained from reference TRBV19 and TRBJ1-2, is as follows: DGGITQSPKYLFRKEGQNVTLSCEQNLNHDAMYWYRQDPGQGLRLIYYSQIVNDFQKGDIAEGYSVSREKKESFPLTVTSAQKNPTAFYLCASSIPHGANYGYTFGSGTRLTVV.